One sample yielded the 3 T cell receptor beta chains listed below, sequenced in a study of blood T cell repertoires in COVID-19. Repertoires were generated with immunoSEQ multiplex PCR, while TCRdb's copy carries only in-frame clones and drops some. The top ten hold roughly 3.9% of the sample, which has 110,000 to 150,000 clones, approximately 90% seen once. Sequenced input: PBMCs or T cells enriched from blood (not recorded which). These receptors originate from a man aged 50 to 59 who had recovered from COVID-19.

The J gene is TRBJ2-6, the V gene TRBV3-1 (or the pseudogene TRBV3-2); D perhaps matches TRBD2 (5 bases). The CDR3 spans 12 residues. Germline CDR1 reads LGHDT; CDR2 reads YNNKEL (reference sequence). V was cut by 4 bases and J by 19 bases, with 17 bases left in between. The CDR3 loop is CASSPGITHLTF. CDR3 DNA sequence: TGTGCCAGCAGCCCCGGGATAACGCACCTCACTTTC.

The chain is built from TRBV28 and TRBJ1-4; D is unresolved. V was clipped by 11 bases and J by 5 bases, with 12 bases between them. Germline CDR1 MDHEN, CDR2 SYDVKM. The length of the CDR3 is 12 residues. The CDR3 DNA reads as TGTGCCTCCTGCACGGGAAATGAAAAACTGTTTTTT. Translating gives CASCTGNEKLFF.

The chain employs TRBV18 and TRBJ2-4, with D perhaps matching TRBD1 (6 bases). The CDR3 is 13 amino acids. The ends were cut back, 5 bases at V and 5 bases at J, with 10 bases in the middle. Per the germline V gene, CDR1 is KGHSH and CDR2 is LQKENI. This CDR3 reads CASSWGHENIQYF. The CDR3 region has the DNA TGTGCCAGCTCATGGGGGCATGAAAACATTCAGTACTTC.